The 18 T cell receptor beta chains below were found in one sample sequenced in a study of cytomegalovirus exposure and HLA in healthy donors. Use of 60 Vbeta and 13 Jbeta primers characterized the PCR. Only in-frame clones appear in the TCRdb table, and some are missing; sequencing was by immunoSEQ multiplex PCR. This sample has 200,000 to 250,000 clones; under 90% occur once, and the top ten carry 1.3%. Sequencing input: PBMCs. The source is a human donor in good health.

This clone has just a few counts. The V call is TRBV28, the J call TRBJ2-7; 7 nucleotides align to TRBD1. The CDR3 length is 12 residues. V lost 6 bases, J lost 3 bases, and 2 bases stayed unmatched. CDR1 and CDR2 from the germline V gene are MDHEN and SYDVKM. CDR3 bases: TGTGCCAGCAGCCAGGGGGACTACGAGCAGTACTTC. This encodes CASSQGDYEQYF.

The chain uses TRBV7-8 and TRBJ1-5; 8 bases are shared with TRBD1. V lost 4 bases to trimming and J lost 7 bases; unmatched junction nucleotides: 6. The CDR3 is made up of 14 amino acids. CDR1 and CDR2 (germline): SGHVS, FQNEAQ. CDR3 coding DNA: TGTGCCAGCAGCTCCGGACAGGGAGGGCAGCCCCAGCATTTT. Translated: CASSSGQGGQPQHF.

This rearrangement joins TRBV28 to TRBJ1-1; D remains unclear. V lost 7 bases, J lost 5 bases, and 14 bases lay in between. CDR3 size: 13 residues. Germline loops: CDR1 MDHEN, CDR2 SYDVKM. The CDR3, as DNA: TGTGCCAGCACCTCAGGAGGGCGGACTGAAGCTTTCTTT. Protein: CASTSGGRTEAFF.

The J gene is TRBJ2-3, the V gene TRBV6-1; possibly TRBD1 for D (6 bases). With 6 bases removed from V and 2 bases from J, the gap between germline ends came to 9 bases. This CDR3 comprises 13 residues. Germline CDR1 MNHNS, CDR2 SASEGT. Here the CDR3 reads CASSGQNTDTQYF. CDR3 bases: TGTGCCAGCAGCGGACAGAACACAGATACGCAGTATTTT.

This chain joins TRBV9 and TRBJ1-4; TRBD1 might be the D (6 bases). The CDR3 spans 13 residues. V shed 3 bases and J shed 10 bases, with 13 bases lying between them. Germline V gene lookup returns CDR1 SGDLS and CDR2 YYNGEE. Written as DNA, the CDR3 is TGTGCCAGCAGCGCCCCCAGGGGCGGAAAACTGTTTTTT. This gives the protein CASSAPRGGKLFF. Full variable domain (remainder filled in from reference TRBV9 and TRBJ1-4): DSGVTQTPKHLITATGQRVTLRCSPRSGDLSVYWYQQSLDQGLQFLIQYYNGEERAKGNILERFSAQQFPDLHSELNLSSLELGDSALYFCASSAPRGGKLFFGSGTQLSVL.

The chain joins TRBV5-1 to TRBJ2-7; no reliable D call. Trimming took 0 bases from V and 4 from J, leaving 11 bases between them. The CDR3 totals 14 residues. Per germline, CDR1 SGHRS and CDR2 YFSETQ. The CDR3 loop is CASSLAPEQYEQYF. CDR3 coding DNA: TGCGCCAGCAGCTTGGCCCCAGAACAATACGAGCAGTACTTC.

This clone came up a few times. The V call is TRBV7-8, the J call TRBJ1-2, with 11 bases matching TRBD1. CDR1 is SGHVS, CDR2 FQNEAQ, per germline. This CDR3 has 16 amino acids. Losses at the gene ends were 3 bases for V and 7 bases for J; bases not matched to a gene: 10. CDR3 residues: CASSFNRDRGLGGYTF. The CDR3 coding sequence is TGTGCCAGCAGCTTTAACCGGGACAGGGGGTTGGGTGGCTACACCTTC.

The chain links TRBV29-1 to TRBJ2-3, with D unresolved. V was cut by 3 bases and J by 2 bases, with 9 bases left in between. Germline loops: CDR1 SQVTM, CDR2 ANQGSEA. This CDR3 comprises 13 residues. In DNA form, the CDR3 reads TGCAGCGTTGACCCCTCTCTCACAGATACGCAGTATTTT. Residues: CSVDPSLTDTQYF.

The V call is TRBV6-5, the J call TRBJ2-7, with TRBD2 as a possible D gene (5 bases). Deletions cut 0 bases from V and 0 bases from J, with 12 bases between. Germline assignment: CDR1 MNHEY and CDR2 SVGAGI. This CDR3 is built from 16 residues. The DNA of the CDR3 is TGTGCCAGCAGTTACTCGAGGGCAGCCAGCTCCTACGAGCAGTACTTC. This gives the protein CASSYSRAASSYEQYF.

The V call is TRBV10-3, the J call TRBJ2-7, with D possibly matching TRBD1 (5 bases). Germline V gene lookup returns CDR1 ENHRY and CDR2 SYGVKD. This CDR3 region has 12 residues. With 5 bases removed from V and 3 bases from J, the gap between germline ends came to 8 bases. The CDR3 nucleotides read TGTGCCATCAGTTTACAGGACTACGAGCAGTACTTC. This translates into CAISLQDYEQYF.

The rearrangement joins TRBV28 to TRBJ1-2, with D possibly matching TRBD1 (5 bases). The germline V gene encodes CDR1 MDHEN and CDR2 SYDVKM. CDR3 size: 18 residues. V was clipped by 0 bases and J by 4 bases, with 21 bases between them. CDR3 DNA sequence: TGTGCCAGCAGTTTATGGGGGGACGGGGGGTCTGTCCTCTATGGCTACACCTTC. This gives the protein CASSLWGDGGSVLYGYTF.

The chain has TRBV5-4 and TRBJ2-1; TRBD2 matches at 8 bases. J was trimmed by 0 bases and V by 4 bases; bases with no gene match: 6. Germline V CDR1 and CDR2: SGHNT, YYREEE (reference sequence). This CDR3 contains 16 residues. The CDR3 DNA follows: TGTGCCAGCAGCCCGACTAGCGCCAACTCCTACAATGAGCAGTTCTTC. Protein product: CASSPTSANSYNEQFF.

J is TRBJ2-3 and V is TRBV28; 7 nucleotides align to TRBD2. With V trimmed by 6 bases and J by 6 bases, 12 bases remained unmatched. Germline CDR1 is MDHEN and CDR2 is SYDVKM. The length of the CDR3 is 15 residues. The CDR3 DNA reads TGTGCCAGCAGCGGAAAGCGGGGTAACGGGGATACGCAGTATTTT. Its translation is CASSGKRGNGDTQYF.

As concerns this clone: A junction end diverges from the germline sequence, so it may reflect a read error. The chain carries TRBV7-9 and TRBJ2-3; tentatively, D is TRBD1 (5 bases). The length of the CDR3 is 14 residues. Germline V CDR1 and CDR2: SEHNR, FQNEAQ (reference sequence). The CDR3 DNA reads as TGTTCCAGCAGTCTTTTAGGGGTCCCAGATACGCAGTATTTT. This encodes CSSSLLGVPDTQYF.

The genes are TRBV6-5 and TRBJ1-4, with D possibly TRBD1 on 5 matching bases. Germline loops: CDR1 MNHEY, CDR2 SVGAGI. With 0 bases removed from V and 10 bases from J, the gap between germline ends came to 15 bases. The CDR3 contains 15 residues. The CDR3 sequence is CASSYSWDLGGKLFF. CDR3 nucleotide sequence: TGTGCCAGCAGTTACTCTTGGGACCTCGGGGGAAAACTGTTTTTT.

The V and J genes are TRBV5-6 and TRBJ2-7; 7 bases are a match to TRBD1. The CDR3 is 12 amino acids. Germline CDR1 SGHDT, CDR2 YYEEEE. The junction had 0 bases not matched to a gene; V was cut back by 1 base and J by 5 bases. CDR3 region: CASSLTGDEQYF. In DNA, the CDR3 is TGTGCCAGCAGCTTGACAGGGGACGAGCAGTACTTC.

As to this clone: The junction shows a germline mismatch at one end, possibly a read error. The chain employs TRBV7-9 and TRBJ1-4; TRBD1 might be the D (5 bases). This CDR3 comprises 15 residues. Germline V lookup: CDR1 SEHNR, CDR2 FQNEAQ (reference sequence). The CDR3 loop is CSSSPGRQGSEKLFF. The CDR3 coding sequence is TGTTCCAGCAGCCCCGGGCGGCAGGGAAGTGAAAAACTGTTTTTT.

The chain uses TRBV27 and TRBJ1-4; D unclear. The V end was cut by 5 bases, the J end by 7 bases, with 17 bases between. This CDR3 contains 15 residues. Germline lookup yields CDR1 MNHEY and CDR2 SMNVEV (reference sequence). The CDR3 region has the DNA TGTGCCAGCAGTCCCCGGCCCGGAGAGGGTGAAAAACTGTTTTTT. It is translated as CASSPRPGEGEKLFF.